The 13 T cell receptor beta chains below were found in one sample sequenced in a study of metastatic and nonmetastatic thyroid tumors. TCRdb recomputed clones from the PCR reads via MiXCR. The data show roughly 8,000 clones, around a third seen once. All patients reached thyroid surgery having received no treatment beforehand. Sequencing was carried out using tumor tissue. These receptors were collected from a female donor with papillary thyroid cancer or a benign thyroid nodule (not recorded which). Some clones in this sample may be carry-over from other donors' samples.

This clone is deemed medium-sized. The chain uses TRBV10-3 and TRBJ2-2, with 12 bases aligning to TRBD2. CDR1 is ENHRY, CDR2 SYGVKD, per germline. CDR3 size: 16 residues. The trim removed 11 bases at V and 3 bases at J, leaving 10 bases unmatched. This chain's CDR3 is CAVETSGSADTGELFF. DNA for the CDR3: TGTGCCGTCGAGACTAGCGGGAGTGCGGACACCGGGGAGCTGTTTTTT.

Relative to its sample, this clone is medium-sized. The chain uses TRBV6-1 and TRBJ2-6; perhaps D is TRBD1 or TRBD2 (5 bases each). Trimming removed 6 bases at V and 0 bases at J, with 12 bases between. CDR1 is MNHNS and CDR2 is SASEGT in the germline V gene. There are 16 residues in the CDR3. The CDR3 DNA reads as TGTGCCAGCAGACCGCAGGGAGTCTCTGGGGCCAACGTCCTGACTTTC. Amino acids: CASRPQGVSGANVLTF.

This clone is medium-sized (0.01 to 0.1%). The gene calls are TRBV20-1 and TRBJ2-7; D gene ambiguous. Germline-derived CDR1 and CDR2 are DFQATT and SNEGSKA (reference sequence). V lost 2 bases and J lost 2, with 7 bases in between. The CDR3 spans 12 residues. The CDR3 DNA sequence: TGCAGTGCTAGAACCGCTGCCTACGAGCAGTACTTC. Amino acids: CSARTAAYEQYF.

The chain has TRBV30 and TRBJ2-1, with 11 bases lining up with TRBD1. V was pared by 8 bases and J by 3 bases, with 0 bases of the junction left unmatched. Germline CDR1 and CDR2: GTSNPN and SVGIG (reference sequence). The CDR3 is 12 residues long. The CDR3 spells CAGTGGYNEQFF. CDR3 bases: TGTGCCGGGACAGGGGGCTACAATGAGCAGTTCTTC.

This clone was picked up many times. The rearrangement uses TRBV5-1 and TRBJ2-3; 7 bases line up with TRBD2. Germline values: CDR1 SGHRS, CDR2 YFSETQ. The CDR3 has 18 amino acids. Trimming cost V 0 bases and J 0 bases; bases outside gene matches: 10. The CDR3 sequence: CASSLVGLADPSTDTQYF. The CDR3 DNA is TGCGCCAGCAGCTTGGTTGGGCTAGCGGACCCTAGCACAGATACGCAGTATTTT.

V and J are TRBV7-2 and TRBJ1-6; 10 bases agree with TRBD1. Per germline, CDR1 SGHTA and CDR2 FQGNSA. This CDR3 has 15 amino acids. With V trimmed by 4 bases and J by 7 bases, 4 bases remained unmatched. The CDR3 loop reads CASSWGQGTNSPLHF. CDR3 in DNA: TGTGCCAGCAGCTGGGGACAGGGGACAAATTCACCCCTCCACTTT.

This clone turned up a few times. This sequence joins TRBV28 and TRBJ1-2, with a tentative D call TRBD1 (6 bases). V shed 5 bases and J shed 3 bases, with 16 bases lying between them. The CDR3 has 15 residues. CDR1 and CDR2 (germline): MDHEN, SYDVKM. This CDR3 reads CASSTTGMWDYGYTF. The DNA for the CDR3 is TGTGCCAGCAGTACAACAGGGATGTGGGACTATGGCTACACCTTC.

The table lists this clone with a count of one. J is TRBJ2-7 and V is TRBV5-1; 13 nucleotides match TRBD2. Germline CDR1 is SGHRS and CDR2 is YFSETQ. V was pared by 4 bases and J by 5 bases, with 3 bases of the junction left unmatched. The CDR3 sequence is 14 residues long. This CDR3 is CASSPGLAGDEQYF. The CDR3 nucleotides read TGCGCCAGCAGCCCCGGACTAGCGGGAGACGAGCAGTACTTC.

This clone was seen more than once but under ten times. V is TRBV28 and J is TRBJ1-1; D might be TRBD1 (5 bases). The CDR3 runs 16 residues. Trimming shortened V by 3 bases and J by 0 bases, and 14 bases separated the two germline ends. Germline V gene sequence: CDR1 MDHEN, CDR2 SYDVKM. The CDR3: CASSFPQTEMNTEAFF. The CDR3 DNA reads as TGTGCCAGCAGTTTCCCTCAGACAGAGATGAACACTGAAGCTTTCTTT.

The rearrangement uses TRBV20-1 and TRBJ2-7, with 10 bases that match TRBD2. Germline lookup yields CDR1 DFQATT and CDR2 SNEGSKA (reference sequence). V shed 7 bases and J 2 bases; nucleotides not matched to a gene: 8. The CDR3 sequence is 14 residues long. As DNA, the CDR3 is TGCAGTGGACTACTAGCGGGATTGACCTACGAGCAGTACTTC. It specifies CSGLLAGLTYEQYF.

This rearrangement joins TRBV5-1 to TRBJ1-5; the D gene is possibly TRBD1 (5 bases). V lost 0 bases and J lost 2, with 6 bases in between. This CDR3 comprises 14 residues. In germline, CDR1 is SGHRS, CDR2 YFSETQ. CDR3 sequence (DNA): TGCGCCAGCAGCTTGGGAGGGGGCAATCAGCCCCAGCATTTT. This encodes CASSLGGGNQPQHF.

The chain employs TRBV12-3 or TRBV12-4 and TRBJ1-1; D is undetermined. V lost 8 bases, J lost 3 bases, and 10 bases lay in between. The CDR3 spans 12 residues. The CDR3 here is CASEAGYTEAFF. The CDR3 region has the DNA TGTGCCAGCGAGGCAGGCTACACTGAAGCTTTCTTT.

DNA for the CDR3: TGTGCCAGCAGCCAAGGGTGGGACAGTAACACTGAAGCTTTCTTT. This translates into CASSQGWDSNTEAFF. The chain has TRBV4-2 and TRBJ1-1; 7 bases line up with TRBD1. V lost 1 base, J lost 2 bases, and 4 bases stayed unmatched. Germline loops: CDR1 LGHNA, CDR2 YNFKEQ. The CDR3 contains 15 residues.